This T cell receptor (beta chain) was identified during a study of blood T cell repertoires in COVID-19. Study summary: The origin of the acute and convalescent COVID-19 samples was the United States, Italy and Spain.

Trimming took off 6 bases at V and 0 bases at J, with 7 bases between the two ends. CDR1 is LNHDA, CDR2 SQIVND, per germline (reference sequence). There are 13 residues in the CDR3. Measured with immunoSEQ multiplex PCR; TCRdb has only the in-frame clones, and not every one. The sample holds 46,000 or so clones, over 80% seen once. The J gene is TRBJ2-3, the V gene TRBV19; no clear D. This TCR came from a man aged 50 to 59 with acute or convalescent COVID-19. The source material was peripheral blood. The DNA of the CDR3 is TGTGCCAGTAGCCATACTAGCACAGATACGCAGTATTTT. Translated: CASSHTSTDTQYF.